This TCR beta chain was documented in a study of breast tumors, draining lymph nodes, adjacent tissues. Study-level results: That most tumor T cells come from lymph nodes remained unproven. Data fit most tumor T cells coming from lymph node, expanding in tumor.

Breast cancer patients provided tissue from their axillary draining lymph nodes. TCRdb called the multiplex PCR reads again in MiXCR, with one record for every CDR3 protein. The sample holds about 140,000 distinct CDR3 sequences, 20% to 25% seen once. This clonotype was picked up many times. The antigen remains undetermined. The source of this sequence is a female donor with breast cancer. Some clones in this sample may be carry-over from other donors' samples. Sequencing was carried out using axillary lymph node tissue.

CDR3 coding DNA: TGTGCCAGCAGCCTCTCATCGACAAGTAAGAATTCACCCCTCCACTTT. Residues: CASSLSSTSKNSPLHF. This chain joins TRBV6-2 or TRBV6-3 and TRBJ1-6; D is unclear. This CDR3 is 16 amino acids long. CDR1 and CDR2 (germline): MNHEY, SVGEGT. V was shortened by 6 bases and J by 7 bases, with 19 bases between the two germline ends.